The 10 T cell receptor beta chains below come from one sample, sequenced in a study of blood T cell repertoires in COVID-19. Using immunoSEQ multiplex PCR, the repertoire was profiled, and TCRdb retains in-frame clones only, with some absent. The data show more than 90,000 clones, approximately 80% seen once. The sequenced sample consisted of peripheral blood. Receptors originate from a man aged 70-80 years with acute or convalescent COVID-19.

The V call is TRBV5-1, the J call TRBJ1-4; D remains unclear. The CDR3 contains 15 residues. Germline V lookup: CDR1 SGHRS, CDR2 YFSETQ. V shed 0 bases and J shed 7 bases, with 13 bases lying between them. The CDR3 region is CASSLGSSNREKLFF. For the CDR3, the DNA is TGCGCCAGCAGCTTGGGTAGCAGTAACCGTGAAAAACTGTTTTTT.

The chain combines TRBV7-9 with TRBJ2-7; tentative D call: TRBD2 (6 bases). Trimming took 8 bases from V and 7 from J, leaving 15 bases between them. This CDR3 comprises 12 residues. The germline V gene encodes CDR1 SEHNR and CDR2 FQNEAQ (reference sequence). The CDR3 is CASGGSGEEQYF. Written as DNA, the CDR3 is TGTGCCAGCGGAGGGAGTGGGGAAGAGCAGTACTTC.

The chain combines TRBV5-4 with TRBJ2-5; 14 nucleotides match TRBD2. Germline V gene data show CDR1 as SGHNT and CDR2 as YYREEE (reference sequence). J gave up 4 bases and V 4 bases, and 9 bases lay outside the gene matches. The CDR3 is 17 residues long. CDR3 sequence: CASSPSGLAGVGETQYF. The CDR3 DNA reads as TGTGCCAGCAGCCCATCGGGACTAGCGGGAGTGGGAGAGACCCAGTACTTC. The full variable domain, its missing parts supplied by reference TRBV5-4 and TRBJ2-5, is ETGVTQSPTHLIKTRGQQVTLRCSSQSGHNTVSWYQQALGQGPQFIFQYYREEENGRGNFPPRFSGLQFPNYSSELNVNALELDDSALYLCASSPSGLAGVGETQYFGPGTRLLVL.

CDR3 coding DNA: TGCGCCAGCAGCTTGCTTTCAGGCCAAGAGACCCAGTACTTC. It codes for CASSLLSGQETQYF. The chain links TRBV5-1 to TRBJ2-5; D remains ambiguous. The CDR3 is 14 residues long. The germline V and J ends were trimmed by 1 base and 1 base, with 8 bases remaining between them. The V gene's germline CDR1 is SGHRS and CDR2 YFSETQ.

The genes are TRBV3-1 (or the pseudogene TRBV3-2) and TRBJ1-1, with TRBD1 matching over 8 bases. CDR1 and CDR2 (germline): LGHDT, YNNKEL (reference sequence). The CDR3 contains 15 residues. The junction had 6 bases not matched to a gene; V was cut back by 0 bases and J by 6 bases. In DNA form, the CDR3 reads TGTGCCAGCAGCCAAGATGCAGGGGGCTGGTCTGAAGCTTTCTTT. Amino acid sequence: CASSQDAGGWSEAFF.

The chain joins TRBV27 to TRBJ2-2; D possibly corresponds to TRBD1 (6 bases). CDR1 and CDR2 from the germline V gene are MNHEY and SMNVEV (reference sequence). The CDR3 covers 17 residues. V lost 5 bases and J lost 5, with 21 bases in between. Written as DNA, the CDR3 is TGTGCCAGCAGTAGGGACACCACCATAGGGCGAACCGGGGAGCTGTTTTTT. Translation: CASSRDTTIGRTGELFF.

This clone showed up just a few times. The gene calls are TRBV6-2 or TRBV6-3 and TRBJ1-2; 8 bases are a match to TRBD1. The CDR3 totals 13 residues. Germline V gives CDR1 MNHEY, CDR2 SVGEGT. Losses at the gene ends were 6 bases for V and 5 bases for J; bases not matched to a gene: 5. CDR3 bases: TGTGCCAGCAGCGGGGACAGGAGTTATGGCTACACCTTC. The encoded protein is CASSGDRSYGYTF.

This chain connects TRBV2 to TRBJ1-4, with 7 bases lining up with TRBD1. J was trimmed by 6 bases and V by 3 bases; bases with no gene match: 7. The CDR3 length is 15 residues. Germline V gives CDR1 SNHLY, CDR2 FYNNEI. As DNA, the CDR3 is TGTGCCAGCAGTGACCTCGGACAGGCTTATGAAAAACTGTTTTTT. It encodes CASSDLGQAYEKLFF.

The V and J genes are TRBV24-1 and TRBJ2-1, with D unclear. CDR3 length: 15 amino acids. Trimming cost V 8 bases and J 0 bases, with 13 bases left between them. Germline CDR1 reads KGHDR; CDR2 reads SFDVKD. The CDR3 sequence: CATILRSHSYNEQFF. The CDR3 coding sequence is TGTGCCACCATACTACGGTCCCACTCCTACAATGAGCAGTTCTTC.

CDR3 loop: CASRRTSGFGTDTQYF. In nucleotides, the CDR3 is TGTGCCTCCCGTAGGACTAGCGGGTTTGGCACAGATACGCAGTATTTT. The genes are TRBV5-6 and TRBJ2-3; 11 positions match TRBD2. Germline CDR1 is SGHDT and CDR2 is YYEEEE. V dropped 10 bases and J dropped 1; count of bases not matched to a gene: 11. The CDR3 contains 16 residues.